These T cell receptor beta chains were read from a single sample in a study of cytomegalovirus exposure and HLA in healthy donors. The data were produced by immunoSEQ multiplex PCR, yet TCRdb's version contains in-frame clones alone and is incomplete. The table includes 200,000 to 250,000 clones, about 80% detected once. Sample: PBMCs. All receptors come from a woman in her forties in good health and CMV-seronegative. Both conserved end residues are part of each CDR3.

TRBV5-1,TRBJ2-5,CASSLVGGETQYF
TRBV19,TRBJ2-7,CASSPRPRGYEQYF
TRBV4-1,TRBJ1-6,CASSQFVSQGNSPLHF
TRBV5-6,TRBJ2-2,CASSLPGLNTGELFF
TRBV9,TRBJ2-7,CASSSNPRGYEQYF
TRBV9,TRBJ2-7,CASSVATGSYEQYF
TRBV7-2,TRBJ2-5,CASSAQGRETQYF
TRBV6-6,TRBJ1-5,CASSQQGARSQHF
TRBV18,TRBJ1-1,CASSPLLQGATDTEAFF
TRBV23-1,TRBJ1-2,CASNITGDDGYTF
TRBV19,TRBJ1-1,CASSIPHGQGPEAFF
TRBV11-3,-,CASSLGGPSYEQYF
TRBV7-2,TRBJ2-5,CASSLEALGQYF
TRBV7-9,TRBJ1-2,CASSSLGTGSYTF
TRBV29-1,TRBJ1-5,CSVGRDGGTQHF
TRBV5-1,TRBJ1-2,CASSLATRGTNYGYTF